These T cell receptor beta chains were read from a single sample in a study of T cell repertoires in cytomegalovirus infection. A single record per CDR3 protein comes from TCRdb applying MiXCR to the reads. The repertoire holds under 600,000 distinct CDR3 sequences, with approximately 17% as singletons. Sequences were obtained from CD8+ T cells from PBMCs. The origin of the receptors is a human donor in good health (CMV status not recorded). Some clones in this sample may be carry-over from other donors' samples. Each CDR3 is given with its conserved first and last residue. Fields, in order: CDR3 DNA, CDR3 protein, D gene, J gene, V gene, clone size. A D gene is named only where the DNA matches it firmly. Clone size is given for some rows only: seen once, a few or many times, or a class if the clone is expanded.

cdr3_nt: TGTGCCAGCAGCTTAGCTGCCAGCGGATTAACCTACGAGCAGTACTTC
cdr3_aa: CASSLAASGLTYEQYF
d_call: -
j_call: TRBJ2-7
v_call: TRBV7-8
clone_size: many

cdr3_nt: TGTGCCAGCGGCTCCCAGATGAACACTGAAGCTTTCTTT
cdr3_aa: CASGSQMNTEAFF
d_call: -
j_call: TRBJ1-1
v_call: TRBV7-9
clone_size: many

cdr3_nt: TGCAGTGCTACGAACCGGGACAGACCTTCCTACGAGCAGTACTTC
cdr3_aa: CSATNRDRPSYEQYF
d_call: TRBD1
j_call: TRBJ2-7
v_call: TRBV20-1
clone_size: -

cdr3_nt: TGCGCCAGCAGCCAAGATCGTGTGGCCTACGAGCAGTACTTC
cdr3_aa: CASSQDRVAYEQYF
d_call: -
j_call: TRBJ2-7
v_call: TRBV4-1
clone_size: many

cdr3_nt: TGTGCCAGCAGTGAATATAGCGGGAGAACAGATACGCAGTATTTT
cdr3_aa: CASSEYSGRTDTQYF
d_call: TRBD2
j_call: TRBJ2-3
v_call: TRBV6-1
clone_size: many

cdr3_nt: TGTGCCAGCAGTTTTTTGGACTATGGCTACACCTTC
cdr3_aa: CASSFLDYGYTF
d_call: -
j_call: TRBJ1-2
v_call: TRBV12-3/TRBV12-4
clone_size: many

cdr3_nt: TGTGCCACCAGAAAGGGACTAGTCGGGGCAGATACGCAGTATTTT
cdr3_aa: CATRKGLVGADTQYF
d_call: TRBD2
j_call: TRBJ2-3
v_call: TRBV15
clone_size: few

cdr3_nt: TGTGCTAGTGGTGACCACACCGGGGAGCTGTTTTTT
cdr3_aa: CASGDHTGELFF
d_call: -
j_call: TRBJ2-2
v_call: TRBV12-5
clone_size: many

cdr3_nt: TGTGCCAGCTCTCCCGGGACTATATCCTACGAGCAGTACTTC
cdr3_aa: CASSPGTISYEQYF
d_call: TRBD2
j_call: TRBJ2-7
v_call: TRBV14
clone_size: -

cdr3_nt: TGTGCCAGCAGCCAATTACTACAGGGAGACCAGCCCCAGCATTTT
cdr3_aa: CASSQLLQGDQPQHF
d_call: -
j_call: TRBJ1-5
v_call: TRBV28
clone_size: many

cdr3_nt: TGTGCCAGCAGCTTAGACCCCCTGGCTAATTCACCCCTCCACTTT
cdr3_aa: CASSLDPLANSPLHF
d_call: -
j_call: TRBJ1-6
v_call: TRBV11-2
clone_size: many

cdr3_nt: TGTGCCAGCACCTTGGGACAGGGCAATGAAAAACTGTTTTTT
cdr3_aa: CASTLGQGNEKLFF
d_call: TRBD1
j_call: TRBJ1-4
v_call: TRBV12-3/TRBV12-4
clone_size: -

cdr3_nt: TGTGCCAGCAGTTACAAAGCGGGTGGCACAGATACGCAGTATTTT
cdr3_aa: CASSYKAGGTDTQYF
d_call: -
j_call: TRBJ2-3
v_call: TRBV6-6
clone_size: many

cdr3_nt: TGTGCCATCAGCCCCGCCGGGACTAGCGGGAGATCGCGCACCGGGGAGCTGTTTTTT
cdr3_aa: CAISPAGTSGRSRTGELFF
d_call: TRBD2
j_call: TRBJ2-2
v_call: TRBV5-6
clone_size: -

cdr3_nt: TGTGCCAGCAGTTTACTGGACGACAGGGATTATGGCTACACCTTC
cdr3_aa: CASSLLDDRDYGYTF
d_call: TRBD1
j_call: TRBJ1-2
v_call: TRBV12-3/TRBV12-4
clone_size: -

cdr3_nt: TGTGCCAGCAGCACATGGACAGAAATAAATTCACCCCTCCACTTT
cdr3_aa: CASSTWTEINSPLHF
d_call: -
j_call: TRBJ1-6
v_call: TRBV3-1
clone_size: few

cdr3_nt: TGTGCCAGCAGCGACGGACTAGCGGGGAACACCGGGGAGCTGTTTTTT
cdr3_aa: CASSDGLAGNTGELFF
d_call: TRBD2
j_call: TRBJ2-2
v_call: TRBV11-3
clone_size: many

cdr3_nt: TGTGCCAGCAGTTCGGGACTAGGGGCCTCCGAGCAGTACTTC
cdr3_aa: CASSSGLGASEQYF
d_call: TRBD2
j_call: TRBJ2-7
v_call: TRBV27
clone_size: -

cdr3_nt: TGCAGTGCTAGAGACGGCGGGGCAAGCTCCTACAATGAGCAGTTCTTC
cdr3_aa: CSARDGGASSYNEQFF
d_call: -
j_call: TRBJ2-1
v_call: TRBV20-1
clone_size: few

cdr3_nt: TGTGCTAGCAGCCCAGGGTTAGTTAGCTCCAATGAGCAGTTCTTC
cdr3_aa: CASSPGLVSSNEQFF
d_call: -
j_call: TRBJ2-1
v_call: TRBV7-7
clone_size: few

cdr3_nt: TGTGCCAGCAGAGATTTTGAGTACTCTGGAAACACCATATATTTT
cdr3_aa: CASRDFEYSGNTIYF
d_call: -
j_call: TRBJ1-3
v_call: TRBV6-1
clone_size: many

cdr3_nt: TGTGCCAGCCGGCCGGCACGACTAGCGGGAAGCACAGATACGCAGTATTTT
cdr3_aa: CASRPARLAGSTDTQYF
d_call: TRBD2
j_call: TRBJ2-3
v_call: TRBV28
clone_size: -

cdr3_nt: TGTGCCAGCAGTTTGCTCAGGGGGCGCGAAAAACTGTTTTTT
cdr3_aa: CASSLLRGREKLFF
d_call: TRBD1
j_call: TRBJ1-4
v_call: TRBV28
clone_size: many

cdr3_nt: TGCGCCAGCAGCTTGTCACTAGGTGGAGGGCACTCCTACAATGAGCAGTTCTTC
cdr3_aa: CASSLSLGGGHSYNEQFF
d_call: -
j_call: TRBJ2-1
v_call: TRBV5-1
clone_size: -

cdr3_nt: TGTGCCAGCAGCTTGTTTCAGAGTAACTATGGCTACACCTTC
cdr3_aa: CASSLFQSNYGYTF
d_call: -
j_call: TRBJ1-2
v_call: TRBV11-2
clone_size: many

cdr3_nt: TGTGCCATCAGTGATAGGAGCGGGAGAAGTACCGGGGAGCTGTTTTTT
cdr3_aa: CAISDRSGRSTGELFF
d_call: TRBD2
j_call: TRBJ2-2
v_call: TRBV10-3
clone_size: many

cdr3_nt: TGTGCCGGGGGGCTGGGGCCGCCGTCCTATAATTCACCCCTCCACTTT
cdr3_aa: CAGGLGPPSYNSPLHF
d_call: -
j_call: TRBJ1-6
v_call: TRBV6-2/TRBV6-3
clone_size: few